Following are 4 T cell receptor beta chains from one sample sequenced in a study of blood T cell repertoires in COVID-19. TCRdb's copy holds only in-frame clones and misses some; the assay was immunoSEQ multiplex PCR. The sample shows about 22,000 clones, approximately 80% of them seen only once. Sequencing input: peripheral blood. The receptor source for this set is a man aged 80 or over with active or convalescent COVID-19.

The rearrangement joins TRBV19 to TRBJ1-2, with D perhaps matching TRBD1 (5 bases). The CDR3 contains 14 residues. V lost 5 bases and J 3 bases, leaving 13 bases between the germline ends. Germline CDR1 reads LNHDA; CDR2 reads SQIVND (reference sequence). The CDR3 sequence: CASSSQATDYGYTF. The CDR3 DNA reads as TGTGCCAGTAGTTCACAGGCGACTGACTATGGCTACACCTTC. The full variable domain, rest sourced from reference TRBV19 and TRBJ1-2, is DGGITQSPKYLFRKEGQNVTLSCEQNLNHDAMYWYRQDPGQGLRLIYYSQIVNDFQKGDIAEGYSVSREKKESFPLTVTSAQKNPTAFYLCASSSQATDYGYTFGSGTRLTVV.

This clone showed up just once. The chain employs TRBV2 and TRBJ2-7, with 14 bases lining up with TRBD2. Trimming cost V 5 bases and J 2 bases; bases outside gene matches: 8. The CDR3 contains 17 residues. Looked up from germline, CDR1 is SNHLY and CDR2 is FYNNEI. The chain's CDR3 is CASSFGLAGGLTYEQYF. Written as DNA, the CDR3 is TGTGCCAGCAGTTTTGGACTAGCGGGAGGTTTGACCTACGAGCAGTACTTC.

The chain recombines TRBV5-4 with TRBJ2-5; weak D call: TRBD1 (6 bases). V lost 4 bases and J lost 1, with 14 bases in between. CDR1 is SGHNT, CDR2 YYREEE, per germline (reference sequence). The CDR3 covers 15 residues. The CDR3 nucleotides are TGTGCCAGCAGCCCGCCGGACAGCCCCCAAGAGACCCAGTACTTC. Translation gives CASSPPDSPQETQYF.

The CDR3 DNA reads TGTGCCACCAGTGACATGAGCGGGGGGGGATTTAATGAGCAGTTCTTC. Amino acids: CATSDMSGGGFNEQFF. This sequence joins TRBV24-1 and TRBJ2-1, with TRBD2 matching over 10 bases. Losses at the gene ends were 4 bases for V and 7 bases for J; bases not matched to a gene: 9. The germline gives CDR1 KGHDR, CDR2 SFDVKD. The CDR3 is 16 residues long.